The next 31 T cell receptor beta chains were all read from a single sample in a study of blood T cell repertoires in COVID-19. Clones were read by immunoSEQ multiplex PCR, and TCRdb kept only the in-frame ones, dropping some. The table includes more than 450,000 clones, approximately 86% detected once. The sequenced sample was PBMCs or T cells enriched from blood (not recorded which). These receptor sequences come from a woman aged 18 to 35 who had recovered from COVID-19.

The chain joins TRBV3-1 (or the pseudogene TRBV3-2) to TRBJ2-7, with D tentatively TRBD2 (5 bases). This CDR3 contains 13 residues. CDR1 LGHDT and CDR2 YNNKEL come from the germline V gene (reference sequence). V was clipped by 3 bases and J by 6 bases, with 12 bases between them. In DNA form, the CDR3 reads TGTGCCAGCAGCCAGGGAGAAGCTTCCGAGCAGTACTTC. It specifies CASSQGEASEQYF.

The rearrangement joins TRBV27 to TRBJ2-7, with D possibly being TRBD2 (5 bases). V was trimmed by 3 bases and J by 0 bases, leaving 12 bases between them. CDR1 and CDR2 from the germline V gene are MNHEY and SMNVEV (reference sequence). The CDR3 runs 15 residues. CDR3 coding DNA: TGTGCCAGCAGTTTGGTTAGAGGGAGCTCCTACGAGCAGTACTTC. This codes for CASSLVRGSSYEQYF.

The J gene is TRBJ2-2, the V gene TRBV5-4; TRBD2 aligns across 15 bases. J was trimmed by 3 bases and V by 4 bases; bases with no gene match: 4. The CDR3 sequence is 17 residues long. The V gene's germline CDR1 is SGHNT and CDR2 YYREEE (reference sequence). The CDR3 DNA sequence: TGTGCCAGCAGCCAAGGGACTAGCGGGGGGTACACCGGGGAGCTGTTTTTT. Its protein product is CASSQGTSGGYTGELFF.

The rearrangement joins TRBV5-1 to TRBJ2-1; TRBD2 aligns across 9 bases. The CDR3 runs to 17 residues. The V and J ends lost 5 bases and 9 bases, in that order; junction bases with no gene match: 18. Germline CDR1 reads SGHRS; CDR2 reads YFSETQ. CDR3 in DNA: TGCGCCAGCAGTTCGGGTAGCGGGGGAATAGCCCTGTCTGAGCAGTTCTTC. Translating gives CASSSGSGGIALSEQFF.

The chain links TRBV6-5 to TRBJ2-5; TRBD1 agrees at 8 bases. The CDR3 has 13 residues. Germline-derived CDR1 and CDR2 are MNHEY and SVGAGI. With V trimmed by 4 bases and J by 3 bases, 1 base remained unmatched. CDR3 amino acids: CASSSDREETQYF. The CDR3 coding sequence is TGTGCCAGCAGTTCGGACAGGGAAGAGACCCAGTACTTC.

V and J are TRBV10-3 and TRBJ1-2; D possibly corresponds to TRBD1 (6 bases). Germline CDR1 ENHRY, CDR2 SYGVKD. V lost 8 bases and J 4 bases, leaving 26 bases between the germline ends. The CDR3 covers 17 residues. The CDR3 DNA sequence: TGTGCCATCTTAAAAGGGCGCATTAGGGACAAAGGCTATGGCTACACCTTC. This gives the protein CAILKGRIRDKGYGYTF.

This clone was detected only a few times. The CDR3 loop reads CATSRADGYRSTEAFF. Here the CDR3 DNA reads TGTGCCACCAGCAGAGCTGACGGCTACAGGTCGACTGAAGCTTTCTTT. The chain uses TRBV15 and TRBJ1-1, with D tentatively TRBD1 (5 bases). Looked up from germline, CDR1 is LNHNV and CDR2 is YYDKDF (reference sequence). The CDR3 is made up of 16 amino acids. V was shortened by 1 base and J by 5 bases, with 17 bases between the two germline ends. Looking up the rest from reference TRBV15 and TRBJ1-1 gives the full variable domain: DAMVIQNPRYQVTQFGKPVTLSCSQTLNHNVMYWYQQKSSQAPKLLFHYYDKDFNNEADTPDNFQSRRPNTSFCFLDIRSPGLGDTAMYLCATSRADGYRSTEAFFGQGTRLTVV.

The chain recombines TRBV2 with TRBJ1-6; 9 nucleotides agree with TRBD1. The CDR3 spans 15 residues. CDR1 and CDR2 (germline): SNHLY, FYNNEI. The trim removed 5 bases at V and 7 bases at J, leaving 6 bases unmatched. The CDR3 sequence: CASSQNRGQNSPLHF. DNA of the CDR3: TGTGCCAGCAGTCAAAACAGGGGGCAAAATTCACCCCTCCACTTT.

The chain is built from TRBV21-1 and TRBJ2-6; TRBD2 is the table's D call, not checked against the DNA. TRBV21-1 is a known pseudogene. CDR3 length: 19 amino acids. In DNA, the CDR3 is TGTGCCAGCAGCTTAAGGGCCGGGGGGTTTTTCGATGGGGCCAACGTCCTGACTTTC. Translating it yields CASSLRAGGFFDGANVLTF.

This chain links TRBV3-1 (or the pseudogene TRBV3-2) with TRBJ2-3, with TRBD2 identical over 7 bases. CDR1 and CDR2 from the germline V gene are LGHDT and YNNKEL (reference sequence). The CDR3 runs to 13 residues. The ends lost 5 bases at V and 3 bases at J; junction bases unmatched: 2. CDR3 nucleotide sequence: TGTGCCAGCAGCGCACTAGCGACAGATACGCAGTATTTT. Its translation is CASSALATDTQYF.

The chain is built from TRBV6-5 and TRBJ1-1; 7 positions match TRBD1. The CDR3 extends over 14 amino acids. Germline lookup yields CDR1 MNHEY and CDR2 SVGAGI. V shed 2 bases, J shed 4 bases, and the junction held 4 bases outside the gene matches. CDR3 sequence reads: CASSYMAGGTEAFF. The CDR3 DNA reads TGTGCCAGCAGTTACATGGCAGGGGGCACTGAAGCTTTCTTT.

The chain employs TRBV5-6 and TRBJ2-3, with 8 bases lining up with TRBD1. This CDR3 spans 14 amino acids. Trimming cost V 3 bases and J 3 bases; bases outside gene matches: 3. CDR1 SGHDT and CDR2 YYEEEE come from the germline V gene. The CDR3 region is CASSSTGATDTQYF. CDR3 DNA sequence: TGTGCCAGCAGCTCGACAGGGGCAACAGATACGCAGTATTTT.

The chain employs TRBV7-9 and TRBJ2-5, with TRBD1 matching 10 bases. Germline V gene lookup returns CDR1 SEHNR and CDR2 FQNEAQ (reference sequence). V was clipped by 5 bases and J by 5 bases; unmatched bases: 11. The CDR3 loop spans 16 amino acids. DNA of the CDR3: TGTGCCAGCAGCCCCGGGACAGGGGCCTTCTTGGAGACCCAGTACTTC. Protein: CASSPGTGAFLETQYF.

The chain links TRBV21-1 to TRBJ1-4. TRBV21-1 is a documented pseudogene. CDR3 length: 15 amino acids. The chain's CDR3 is CASSGRGGGNEKLFF. The CDR3 DNA follows: TGTGCCAGCAGCGGGCGAGGGGGGGGAAATGAAAAACTGTTTTTT.

The chain combines TRBV28 with TRBJ1-1; D is ambiguous. Per the germline V gene, CDR1 is MDHEN and CDR2 is SYDVKM. Trimming left V 6 bases short and J 5 bases short, with 13 bases between. The CDR3 is made up of 13 amino acids. This CDR3 is CASSPEERTEAFF. In nucleotides, the CDR3 is TGTGCCAGCAGCCCGGAGGAGAGGACTGAAGCTTTCTTT. The full variable domain, rest sourced from reference TRBV28 and TRBJ1-1, is DVKVTQSSRYLVKRTGEKVFLECVQDMDHENMFWYRQDPGLGLRLIYFSYDVKMKEKGDIPEGYSVSREKKERFSLILESASTNQTSMYLCASSPEERTEAFFGQGTRLTVV.

V and J are TRBV5-1 and TRBJ2-4, with 7 nucleotides matching TRBD2. The CDR3 runs 15 residues. V was clipped by 1 base and J by 5 bases; unmatched bases: 6. CDR1 is SGHRS, CDR2 YFSETQ, per germline. CDR3 DNA: TGCGCCAGCAGCTTGACAGCGGGGAGTCAAAACATTCAGTACTTC. This translates into CASSLTAGSQNIQYF.

The chain recombines TRBV5-1 with TRBJ2-7, with TRBD1 matching 10 bases. Looked up from germline, CDR1 is SGHRS and CDR2 is YFSETQ. V lost 7 bases, J lost 3 bases, and 4 bases stayed unmatched. The CDR3 extends over 13 amino acids. Written as DNA, the CDR3 is TGCGCCAGCGGCGGGGACAGGGGCTACGAGCAGTACTTC. It yields the protein CASGGDRGYEQYF.

The chain employs TRBV6-4 and TRBJ2-2; D is possibly TRBD1 (6 bases). Germline loops: CDR1 MRHNA, CDR2 SNTAGT. Trimming cost V 5 bases and J 3 bases, with 10 bases left between them. The CDR3 loop spans 14 amino acids. This CDR3 is CASSPDRYTGELFF. The CDR3 region has the DNA TGTGCCAGCAGTCCGGACAGATACACCGGGGAGCTGTTTTTT.

The rearrangement links TRBV2 to TRBJ2-5; 7 positions agree with TRBD1. The CDR3 has 14 residues. The V segment lost 1 base and the J segment 5 bases; nucleotides outside the gene matches: 4. Per germline, CDR1 SNHLY and CDR2 FYNNEI. In DNA form, the CDR3 reads TGTGCCAGCAGTGAAGTGACAGGGATTGAGACCCAGTACTTC. This gives the protein CASSEVTGIETQYF.

The CDR3 sequence is CASSLTLAGGVDTQYF. The CDR3 bases are TGCGCCAGCAGCCTGACACTAGCGGGGGGTGTGGATACGCAGTATTTT. V is TRBV5-1 and J is TRBJ2-3; 12 bases agree with TRBD2. Germline values: CDR1 SGHRS, CDR2 YFSETQ. V trimming: 4 bases; J trimming: 6 bases; junction bases outside the gene matches: 9. This CDR3 contains 16 residues.

This chain uses TRBV4-1 with TRBJ2-3; TRBD2 matches at 11 bases. With 5 bases clipped from V and 4 bases from J, the junction kept 5 bases outside the gene matches. The germline gives CDR1 MGHRA, CDR2 YSYEKL. The CDR3 extends over 15 amino acids. CDR3 in DNA: TGCGCCAGCAGCAAGGTAGCGGGGGGGTCAGATACGCAGTATTTT. Translating gives CASSKVAGGSDTQYF.

Comments on this clone: The junction does not match germline at one end; this may be a read error. CDR3 region: CASSYSGDQPQHF. DNA of the CDR3: TGTGCCAGCAGCTACTCAGGGGATCAGCCCCAGCATTTT. The chain employs TRBV6-5 and TRBJ1-5; weak D call: TRBD1 (6 bases). Germline-derived CDR1 and CDR2 are MNHEY and SVGAGI. This CDR3 contains 13 residues.

The rearrangement uses TRBV19 and TRBJ1-1; D gene uncertain. V was clipped by 5 bases and J by 6 bases, with 10 bases between them. The germline CDR1 and CDR2 sequences are LNHDA and SQIVND (reference sequence). The CDR3 loop spans 12 amino acids. Here the CDR3 DNA reads TGTGCCAGTAGTCTAGGACGGGCTGAAGCTTTCTTT. Translation: CASSLGRAEAFF.

This clone was detected only a few times. V usage is TRBV5-1 and J usage is TRBJ2-3; D is perhaps TRBD1 (5 bases). V was cut by 6 bases and J by 6 bases, with 11 bases left in between. CDR1 is SGHRS, CDR2 YFSETQ, per germline. The CDR3 covers 12 residues. DNA of the CDR3: TGCGCCAGCAACGAACAGGCGGATACGCAGTATTTT. Encoded protein: CASNEQADTQYF.

This clone was recorded only once. The genes are TRBV6-1 and TRBJ1-5, with D unresolved. The length of the CDR3 is 16 residues. Looked up from germline, CDR1 is MNHNS and CDR2 is SASEGT. V was trimmed by 0 bases and J by 5 bases, leaving 14 bases between them. The CDR3 DNA reads as TGTGCCAGCAGTGAAGCTGGCGGGTACGTTGATCAGCCCCAGCATTTT. It yields the protein CASSEAGGYVDQPQHF.

The chain couples TRBV6-6 to TRBJ1-2; D unclear. Germline V gives CDR1 MNHNY, CDR2 SVGAGI (reference sequence). V lost 4 bases and J lost 0, with 9 bases in between. CDR3 size: 14 residues. The CDR3 sequence: CASSFTPSNYGYTF. CDR3 bases: TGTGCCAGCAGTTTTACACCTTCTAACTATGGCTACACCTTC.

This clone was counted once. The CDR3 coding sequence is TGTGCCACCAGCAGGTCACAGGGGGGTGTCTATGGCTACACCTTC. The encoded protein is CATSRSQGGVYGYTF. The chain joins TRBV15 to TRBJ1-2, with 8 positions matching TRBD1. The CDR3 consists of 15 residues. V lost 3 bases, J lost 4 bases, and 7 bases stayed unmatched. Looked up from germline, CDR1 is LNHNV and CDR2 is YYDKDF (reference sequence).

V usage is TRBV7-6 and J usage is TRBJ1-4; 10 bases agree with TRBD1. Germline CDR1 and CDR2: SGHVS and FNYEAQ. V shed 3 bases and J 7 bases; nucleotides not matched to a gene: 5. CDR3 length: 15 amino acids. The CDR3 loop reads CASSFRTGGGEKLFF. CDR3 bases: TGTGCCAGCAGCTTCCGGACAGGGGGAGGTGAAAAACTGTTTTTT.

The V gene is TRBV7-8, the J gene TRBJ2-3; TRBD1 agrees at 7 bases. V lost 5 bases and J lost 3; bases outside the gene matches: 8. CDR3 size: 15 residues. Germline CDR1 and CDR2: SGHVS and FQNEAQ. In DNA, the CDR3 is TGTGCCAGCAGCCCCGACAGGGTTAGGACAGATACGCAGTATTTT. As protein: CASSPDRVRTDTQYF.

The chain carries TRBV7-9 and TRBJ1-1, with 11 bases aligning to TRBD1. The CDR3 runs to 16 residues. V shed 3 bases and J 2 bases; nucleotides not matched to a gene: 5. Looked up from germline, CDR1 is SEHNR and CDR2 is FQNEAQ (reference sequence). The CDR3 is CASSLPGQGANTEAFF. The CDR3 DNA follows: TGTGCCAGCAGCTTGCCAGGACAGGGGGCAAACACTGAAGCTTTCTTT.

This clone has only a few counts. This sequence joins TRBV10-1 and TRBJ1-5, with D possibly matching TRBD1 (6 bases). The CDR3 is 17 amino acids. The V gene lost 10 bases and the J gene lost 1 base, with 23 bases spanning the gap. CDR1 is WNHNN, CDR2 SYGVQD, per germline (reference sequence). CDR3 DNA: TGCGCCACCCTGGGGGCCGTAGACATCAACAGCAATCAGCCCCAGCATTTT. Protein sequence: CATLGAVDINSNQPQHF.